The T cell receptor beta chain under discussion was sequenced for a study of cytomegalovirus exposure and HLA in healthy donors. Study observations and caveats: Rare TCR sequences predominated, though certain public TCRs were found in many donors. The study recorded 164 TCR beta chains that were cytomegalovirus-associated.

The donors were in the roughly 120-subject validation cohort, distinct from the approximately 730-subject first cohort. Trimming took off 2 bases at V and 3 bases at J, with 23 bases between the two ends. Germline assignment: CDR1 SGHVS and CDR2 FNYEAQ. The length of the CDR3 is 18 residues. Profiled with immunoSEQ multiplex PCR; TCRdb holds only in-frame clones, not every one. The sample holds 50,000 or so clones, approximately 95% seen once. Turning to this clone: Its matching antigen is unknown.

The sequenced material came from PBMCs. The sequence derives from a woman between 18 and 30 years old in good health and CMV-seropositive. V gene TRBV7-6 combines with J gene TRBJ2-7, with D tentatively TRBD2 (5 bases). The CDR3 coding sequence is TGTGCCAGCAGCTTAAGCTTTCTGGACTTCCCGACGCACTACGAGCAGTACTTC. This sequence encodes CASSLSFLDFPTHYEQYF. Full variable domain (rest looked up from reference TRBV7-6 and TRBJ2-7): GAGVSQSPRYKVTKRGQDVALRCDPISGHVSLYWYRQALGQGPEFLTYFNYEAQQDKSGLPNDRFSAERPEGSISTLTIQRTEQRDSAMYRCASSLSFLDFPTHYEQYFGPGTRLTVT.